This paragraph covers one T cell receptor beta chain sequence. Its specificity is not known. Sequenced by immunoSEQ multiplex PCR; TCRdb stores in-frame clones only, minus some. Here the sample spans about 52,000 clones, around 87% being singletons. The germline gives CDR1 SGHDT, CDR2 YYEEEE. V lost 0 bases, J lost 7 bases, and 11 bases lay in between. CDR3 length: 14 amino acids. This entry belongs to a study of T cells in localized non-small cell lung cancer. Points from the study as a whole: Detection in adjacent lung was observed for a median around 50 of the top 100 tumor clones. Among blood samples, higher T cell density accompanied longer overall survival. Of the tissues analyzed, uninvolved adjacent lung showed maximal T cell clonality, greater than tumor.

This rearrangement joins TRBV5-6 to TRBJ1-3, with D maybe TRBD1 (5 bases). The material was PBMCs, obtained before any cancer treatment. The source of this sequence is a female donor with stage II lung adenocarcinoma. The CDR3 coding sequence is TGTGCCAGCAGCTTGGAGGGGATAGGTAACACCATATATTTT. Amino acids: CASSLEGIGNTIYF.